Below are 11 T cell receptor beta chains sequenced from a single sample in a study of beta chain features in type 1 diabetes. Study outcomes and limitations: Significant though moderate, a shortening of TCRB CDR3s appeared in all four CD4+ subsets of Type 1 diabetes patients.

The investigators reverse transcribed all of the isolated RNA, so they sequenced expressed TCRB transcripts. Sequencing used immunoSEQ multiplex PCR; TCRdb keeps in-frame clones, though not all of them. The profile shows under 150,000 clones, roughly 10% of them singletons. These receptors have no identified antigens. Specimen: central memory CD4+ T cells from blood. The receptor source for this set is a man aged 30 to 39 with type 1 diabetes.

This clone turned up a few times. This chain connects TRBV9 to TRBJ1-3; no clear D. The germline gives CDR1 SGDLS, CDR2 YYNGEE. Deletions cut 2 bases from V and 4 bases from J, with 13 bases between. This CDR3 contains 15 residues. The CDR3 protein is CASSVSPNPGNTIYF. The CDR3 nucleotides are TGTGCCAGCAGCGTTAGCCCAAATCCGGGAAACACCATATATTTT.

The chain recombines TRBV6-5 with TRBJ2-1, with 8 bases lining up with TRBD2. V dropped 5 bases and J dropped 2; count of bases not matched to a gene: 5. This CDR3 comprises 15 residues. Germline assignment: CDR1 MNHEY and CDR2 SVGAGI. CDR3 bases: TGTGCCAGCAGTCCCCGGGGGGGCCCCTACAATGAGCAGTTCTTC. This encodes CASSPRGGPYNEQFF.

The CDR3 DNA reads TGTGCCAGCAGTTTGGACTCAACCTACGAGCAGTACTTC. It encodes CASSLDSTYEQYF. The chain is built from TRBV28 and TRBJ2-7; tentative D call: TRBD2 (5 bases). Germline CDR1 reads MDHEN; CDR2 reads SYDVKM. The CDR3 totals 13 residues. V shed 3 bases and J shed 2 bases, with 8 bases lying between them.

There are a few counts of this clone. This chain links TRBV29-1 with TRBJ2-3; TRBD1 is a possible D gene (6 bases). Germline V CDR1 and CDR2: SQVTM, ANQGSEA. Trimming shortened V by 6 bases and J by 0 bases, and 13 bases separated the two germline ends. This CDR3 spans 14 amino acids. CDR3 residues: CSVGHGSSTDTQYF. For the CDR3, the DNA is TGCAGCGTGGGACACGGATCGAGCACAGATACGCAGTATTTT.

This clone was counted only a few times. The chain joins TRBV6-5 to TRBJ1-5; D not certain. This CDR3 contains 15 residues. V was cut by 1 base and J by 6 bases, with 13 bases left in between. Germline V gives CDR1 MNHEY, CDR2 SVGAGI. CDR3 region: CASSYLPDSGQPQHF. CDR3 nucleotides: TGTGCCAGCAGTTACTTGCCGGACTCCGGTCAGCCCCAGCATTTT.

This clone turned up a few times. The CDR3 DNA is TGTGCCAGCAGCTTAGTTGGGGCGAAGGGGACTGAAGCTTTCTTT. Translated, it gives CASSLVGAKGTEAFF. The rearrangement joins TRBV7-8 to TRBJ1-1, with TRBD1 as a possible D gene (5 bases). CDR3 length: 15 amino acids. Between the trimmed V and J ends, which lost 1 base and 5 bases, there was a span of 14 bases. In germline, CDR1 is SGHVS, CDR2 FQNEAQ.

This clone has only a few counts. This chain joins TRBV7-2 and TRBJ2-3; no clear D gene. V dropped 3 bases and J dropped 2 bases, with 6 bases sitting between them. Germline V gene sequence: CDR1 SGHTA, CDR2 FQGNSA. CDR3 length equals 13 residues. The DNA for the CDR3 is TGTGCCAGCAGCTTGACAATCACAGATACGCAGTATTTT. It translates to CASSLTITDTQYF.

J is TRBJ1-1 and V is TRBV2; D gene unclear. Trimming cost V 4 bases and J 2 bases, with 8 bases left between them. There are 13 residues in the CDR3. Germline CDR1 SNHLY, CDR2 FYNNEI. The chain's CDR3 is CASSAGYNTEAFF. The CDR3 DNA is TGTGCCAGCAGTGCGGGATACAACACTGAAGCTTTCTTT.

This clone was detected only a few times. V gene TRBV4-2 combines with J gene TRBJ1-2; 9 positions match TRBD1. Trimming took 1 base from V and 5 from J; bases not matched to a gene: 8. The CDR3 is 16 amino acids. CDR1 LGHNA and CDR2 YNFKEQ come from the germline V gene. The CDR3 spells CASSQGNPGQGYGYTF. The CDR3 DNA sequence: TGTGCCAGCAGCCAAGGGAATCCGGGACAGGGATATGGCTACACCTTC.

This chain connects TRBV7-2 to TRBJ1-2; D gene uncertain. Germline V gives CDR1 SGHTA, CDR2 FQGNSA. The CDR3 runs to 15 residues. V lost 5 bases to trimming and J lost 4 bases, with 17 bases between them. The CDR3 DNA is TGTGCCAGCAGCGAGAGACTCGGAGTTGGCTATGGCTACACCTTC. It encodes CASSERLGVGYGYTF.

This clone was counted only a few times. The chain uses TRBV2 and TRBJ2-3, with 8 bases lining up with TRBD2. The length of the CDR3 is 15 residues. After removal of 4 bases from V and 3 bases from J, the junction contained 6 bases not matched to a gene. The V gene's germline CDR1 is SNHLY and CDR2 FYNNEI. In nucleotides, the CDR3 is TGTGCCAGCAGTGGTCCGGGGGGGCCTACAGATACGCAGTATTTT. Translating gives CASSGPGGPTDTQYF.